Below are 8 T cell receptor beta chains sequenced from a single sample in a study of blood T cell repertoires in COVID-19. Profiled with immunoSEQ multiplex PCR; TCRdb holds only in-frame clones, not every one. The repertoire has some 200,000 clones, 70% to 90% of them found once; the top ten carry about 6%. Source material: peripheral blood. These receptors came from a man aged 80 or over with acute or convalescent COVID-19.

The chain has TRBV7-3 and TRBJ2-2, with D perhaps matching TRBD2 (5 bases). Germline lookup yields CDR1 SGHTA and CDR2 FQGTGA. V lost 5 bases and J 3 bases, leaving 13 bases between the germline ends. This CDR3 contains 15 residues. The CDR3 DNA is TGTGCCAGCAGCGGCGGGCCGGGGTACACCGGGGAGCTGTTTTTT. It encodes CASSGGPGYTGELFF.

The rearrangement uses TRBV2 and TRBJ2-5, with D uncertain. V was pared by 6 bases and J by 4 bases, with 12 bases between. CDR1 and CDR2 (germline): SNHLY, FYNNEI. The CDR3 consists of 13 residues. As DNA, the CDR3 is TGTGCCAGCAGGGGCCCAAGCAGAGAGACCCAGTACTTC. As protein: CASRGPSRETQYF.

This rearrangement joins TRBV7-2 to TRBJ2-2, with TRBD2 identical over 10 bases. V dropped 5 bases and J dropped 6; count of bases not matched to a gene: 3. CDR3 size: 14 residues. Looked up from germline, CDR1 is SGHTA and CDR2 is FQGNSA. Here the CDR3 reads CASSLLAGAGELFF. CDR3 coding DNA: TGTGCCAGCAGCCTCCTAGCGGGAGCCGGGGAGCTGTTTTTT.

This clone was recorded once. J is TRBJ1-4 and V is TRBV27; TRBD1 aligns across 8 bases. Germline CDR1 and CDR2: MNHEY and SMNVEV (reference sequence). V dropped 5 bases and J dropped 14; count of bases not matched to a gene: 13. The CDR3 consists of 14 residues. The CDR3 DNA follows: TGTGCCAGCAGTCCGGACAGGGAGAAAAATAGGCTGTTTTTT. Its protein product is CASSPDREKNRLFF.

The rearrangement links TRBV5-4 to TRBJ2-1, with D maybe TRBD2 (5 bases). The V end was cut by 3 bases, the J end by 3 bases, with 13 bases between. Germline V lookup: CDR1 SGHNT, CDR2 YYREEE (reference sequence). This CDR3 is built from 15 residues. CDR3 amino acids: CASSSSGLLYNEQFF. For the CDR3, the DNA is TGTGCCAGCAGCTCCAGCGGACTGCTCTACAATGAGCAGTTCTTC.

This rearrangement joins TRBV27 to TRBJ2-7, with TRBD2 matching over 7 bases. The CDR3 totals 15 residues. Trimming took 2 bases from V and 0 from J; bases not matched to a gene: 4. Germline V gene sequence: CDR1 MNHEY, CDR2 SMNVEV (reference sequence). The CDR3 reads CASSLAGDRSYEQYF. The CDR3 DNA is TGTGCCAGCAGTTTAGCGGGGGACCGCTCCTACGAGCAGTACTTC.

This chain uses TRBV2 with TRBJ1-2; D call uncertain. V was trimmed by 8 bases and J by 5 bases, leaving 9 bases between them. Germline CDR1 and CDR2: SNHLY and FYNNEI. The CDR3 contains 11 residues. This CDR3 is CASVYLYGYTF. The CDR3 nucleotides read TGTGCCAGCGTGTATCTATATGGCTACACCTTC.

J is TRBJ2-1 and V is TRBV4-3, with 7 bases identical to TRBD1. Trimming at V came to 4 bases and at J to 8 bases, leaving 11 bases not matched to a gene. This CDR3 is built from 15 residues. Germline-derived CDR1 and CDR2 are LGHNA and YSLEER. In nucleotides, the CDR3 is TGCGCCAGCAGCCGCAGGACAGGACTGACGGATGAGCAGTTCTTC. As protein: CASSRRTGLTDEQFF.